The 21 T cell receptor beta chains in this list originate from one sample, sequenced in a study of CD8 T cells in ankylosing spondylitis. Each CDR3 protein gets one entry after TCRdb re-called the 5' RACE reads with MiXCR. Of more than 110,000 distinct CDR3 sequences listed, roughly 8% are singletons. The source material was synovial fluid, either unsorted or a sorted T cell fraction (not recorded which). All receptors derive from a male donor with ankylosing spondylitis.

The chain recombines TRBV7-9 with TRBJ2-5; 8 bases fit TRBD2. CDR3 length equals 15 residues. Germline V gene data show CDR1 as SEHNR and CDR2 as FQNEAQ (reference sequence). With 0 bases clipped from V and 2 bases from J, the junction kept 2 bases outside the gene matches. CDR3 sequence reads: CASSLAAGAQETQYF. The DNA for the CDR3 is TGTGCCAGCAGCTTAGCAGCGGGGGCTCAAGAGACCCAGTACTTC.

This clonotype has just a few counts. The chain carries TRBV2 and TRBJ2-3, with TRBD1 identical over 9 bases. V was clipped by 8 bases and J by 4 bases; unmatched bases: 1. This CDR3 spans 12 amino acids. The germline CDR1 and CDR2 sequences are SNHLY and FYNNEI. The CDR3: CASRQGADTQYF. For the CDR3, the DNA is TGTGCCAGCCGACAGGGGGCAGATACGCAGTATTTT.

This clonotype came up many times. The chain carries TRBV7-9 and TRBJ1-4; D is possibly TRBD1 (6 bases). The CDR3 totals 14 residues. CDR1 is SEHNR and CDR2 is FQNEAQ in the germline V gene (reference sequence). V was cut by 1 base and J by 7 bases, with 10 bases left in between. CDR3 in DNA: TGTGCCAGCAGCTTAGACGGGGGCAGTGAAAAACTGTTTTTT. It specifies CASSLDGGSEKLFF.

This clonotype has a count of ten or more. V gene TRBV10-3 combines with J gene TRBJ2-1; D perhaps matches TRBD2 (5 bases). The germline V and J ends were trimmed by 0 bases and 9 bases, with 12 bases remaining between them. Germline CDR1 and CDR2: ENHRY and SYGVKD. The CDR3 extends over 14 amino acids. CDR3 amino acids: CAISESGSEGEQFF. In nucleotides, the CDR3 is TGTGCCATCAGTGAGTCTGGTAGCGAAGGTGAGCAGTTCTTC.

There are a few counts of this clonotype. The chain is built from TRBV4-2 and TRBJ1-2; perhaps TRBD1 as D (5 bases). The germline CDR1 and CDR2 sequences are LGHNA and YNFKEQ. V was shortened by 2 bases and J by 9 bases, with 10 bases between the two germline ends. The CDR3 spans 12 residues. The CDR3 DNA reads TGTGCCAGCAGCCAAACCCAGGGCAGCTACACCTTC. Its translation: CASSQTQGSYTF.

The rearrangement links TRBV6-5 to TRBJ2-2; D unresolved. V lost 8 bases to trimming and J lost 3 bases, with 7 bases between them. This CDR3 has 12 residues. Germline CDR1 is MNHEY and CDR2 is SVGAGI. CDR3 bases: TGTGCCAGCTTAGGGTACACCGGGGAGCTGTTTTTT. It specifies CASLGYTGELFF.

The V and J genes are TRBV6-2 or TRBV6-3 and TRBJ2-1, with TRBD1 matching over 8 bases. The CDR3 length is 16 residues. V trimming: 5 bases; J trimming: 4 bases; junction bases outside the gene matches: 10. CDR1 MNHEY and CDR2 SVGEGT come from the germline V gene. CDR3 protein: CASSKTGVSGYNEQFF. DNA of the CDR3: TGTGCCAGCAGTAAGACAGGGGTCTCGGGATACAATGAGCAGTTCTTC.

This clonotype was seen at least ten times. The CDR3 region is CASSLQAFYSNQPQHF. CDR3 DNA: TGTGCCAGCAGCCTACAGGCTTTCTATAGCAATCAGCCCCAGCATTTT. This chain connects TRBV12-3 or TRBV12-4 to TRBJ1-5, with a weak D call TRBD1 (5 bases). The CDR3 runs to 16 residues. V lost 6 bases and J lost 0, with 15 bases in between.

The J gene is TRBJ2-7, the V gene TRBV5-1, with 10 bases fitting TRBD2. Germline assignment: CDR1 SGHRS and CDR2 YFSETQ. V trimming: 7 bases; J trimming: 3 bases; junction bases outside the gene matches: 7. The CDR3 spans 14 residues. The CDR3 DNA reads as TGCGCCAGCTCCTCCGGGACTAGCGACTACGAGCAGTACTTC. This translates into CASSSGTSDYEQYF.

This clonotype was picked up many times. This rearrangement joins TRBV7-2 to TRBJ1-3; D is perhaps TRBD1 (5 bases). The V end was cut by 1 base, the J end by 0 bases, with 7 bases between. CDR1 is SGHTA, CDR2 FQGNSA, per germline. This CDR3 region has 15 residues. CDR3 in DNA: TGTGCCAGCAGCTTAGGACAGACCTCTGGAAACACCATATATTTT. Encoded protein: CASSLGQTSGNTIYF.

To note about this clonotype: This could be a read error, since a much larger clone is one nucleotide away. The chain's CDR3 is CASSLAPQHIYEQYF. CDR3 DNA sequence: TGTGCCAGCAGCTTAGCTCCACAGCATATCTACGAGCAGTACTTC. V and J are TRBV7-2 and TRBJ2-7, with D unresolved. Trimming stripped 0 bases from V and 3 bases from J, with 12 bases between. Germline CDR1 reads SGHTA; CDR2 reads FQGNSA. The length of the CDR3 is 15 residues.

V is TRBV12-3 or TRBV12-4 and J is TRBJ2-6; D remains ambiguous. This CDR3 spans 17 amino acids. V dropped 6 bases and J dropped 0 bases, with 15 bases sitting between them. CDR3 in amino acids: CASSPTLGYSGANVLTF. The CDR3 nucleotides read TGTGCCAGCAGCCCGACTTTAGGTTACTCTGGGGCCAACGTCCTGACTTTC.

This clonotype was detected many times. The junction departs from the called germline gene at one end, perhaps through a read error. The chain is built from TRBV7-9 and TRBJ2-1; 9 bases fit TRBD2. CDR3 length: 16 amino acids. Germline values: CDR1 SEHNR, CDR2 FQNEAQ (reference sequence). CDR3 nucleotides: TGTGCCAGCAGCCTAGCGGGCGGGAGGGCGAACAATGAGCAGTTCTTC. Residues: CASSLAGGRANNEQFF.

This clonotype showed up many times. This chain uses TRBV28 with TRBJ2-1; 10 bases are a match to TRBD1. This CDR3 has 15 residues. Germline V gene sequence: CDR1 MDHEN, CDR2 SYDVKM. J gave up 7 bases and V 6 bases, and 9 bases lay outside the gene matches. DNA for the CDR3: TGTGCCAGCAGGGTCCGGGACAGGGGTTCTAATGAGCAGTTCTTC. Protein: CASRVRDRGSNEQFF.

This clonotype came up many times. The CDR3 nucleotides are TGCGCCAGCAGCTTGGAAGGGGGTCCAGATACGCAGTATTTT. As protein: CASSLEGGPDTQYF. The genes are TRBV5-1 and TRBJ2-3; possibly TRBD1 for D (6 bases). V lost 0 bases to trimming and J lost 4 bases, with 9 bases between them. Germline CDR1 reads SGHRS; CDR2 reads YFSETQ. There are 14 residues in the CDR3.

This clonotype was observed many times. The chain combines TRBV5-1 with TRBJ1-1, with D possibly matching TRBD1 (5 bases). The CDR3 runs to 13 residues. CDR1 SGHRS and CDR2 YFSETQ come from the germline V gene. The V gene lost 5 bases and the J gene lost 0 bases, with 8 bases spanning the gap. CDR3: CASRVGVNTEAFF. Written as DNA, the CDR3 is TGCGCCAGCAGGGTAGGGGTGAACACTGAAGCTTTCTTT.

By sample fraction, this clonotype is medium-sized (0.01 to 0.1%). This chain connects TRBV12-3 or TRBV12-4 to TRBJ2-7; D ambiguous. The V gene lost 3 bases and the J gene lost 3 bases, with 3 bases spanning the gap. This CDR3 spans 11 amino acids. CDR3 amino acids: CASSFDYEQYF. The CDR3 region has the DNA TGTGCCAGCAGTTTCGACTACGAGCAGTACTTC.

The chain combines TRBV5-1 with TRBJ2-1; possibly TRBD1 for D (6 bases). The CDR3 runs 14 residues. Germline assignment: CDR1 SGHRS and CDR2 YFSETQ. Trimming took 0 bases from V and 6 from J, leaving 10 bases between them. The CDR3 nucleotides are TGCGCCAGCAGCTTGGAACAGGGTTCCAATGAGCAGTTCTTC. Its protein product is CASSLEQGSNEQFF.

This sequence joins TRBV9 and TRBJ1-3, with D possibly being TRBD1 (5 bases). The ends were cut back, 0 bases at V and 3 bases at J, with 7 bases in the middle. CDR1 SGDLS and CDR2 YYNGEE come from the germline V gene. CDR3 length: 14 residues. DNA of the CDR3: TGTGCCAGCAGCGTAGACACAGGTGGAAACACCATATATTTT. This gives the protein CASSVDTGGNTIYF. Looking up the rest from reference TRBV9 and TRBJ1-3 gives the full variable domain: DSGVTQTPKHLITATGQRVTLRCSPRSGDLSVYWYQQSLDQGLQFLIQYYNGEERAKGNILERFSAQQFPDLHSELNLSSLELGDSALYFCASSVDTGGNTIYFGEGSWLTVV.

This clonotype was found many times. The genes are TRBV18 and TRBJ1-1, with D hard to call. Germline CDR1 KGHSH, CDR2 LQKENI. The CDR3 extends over 16 amino acids. The germline V and J ends were trimmed by 2 bases and 0 bases, with 13 bases remaining between them. The CDR3 coding sequence is TGTGCCAGCTCACCAGGGCTGCGGTTCATGAACACTGAAGCTTTCTTT. Protein product: CASSPGLRFMNTEAFF.

Only a few counts were recorded for this clonotype. This chain connects TRBV29-1 to TRBJ2-7; D is perhaps TRBD2 (5 bases). The V and J ends lost 5 bases and 2 bases respectively, with 13 bases between them. Germline-derived CDR1 and CDR2 are SQVTM and ANQGSEA. This CDR3 is built from 13 residues. The CDR3 nucleotides are TGCAGCGTTCAATATTCGGGGACCTACGAGCAGTACTTC. The encoded protein is CSVQYSGTYEQYF.